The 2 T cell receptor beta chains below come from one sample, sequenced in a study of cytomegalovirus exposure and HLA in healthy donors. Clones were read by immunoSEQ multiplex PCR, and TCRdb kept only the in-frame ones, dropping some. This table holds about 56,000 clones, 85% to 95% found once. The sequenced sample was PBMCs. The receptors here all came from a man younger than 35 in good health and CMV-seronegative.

The CDR3 DNA is TGTGCCAGCAGCGTCAACAGGGACAAGGACTATGGCTACACCTTC. Encoded protein: CASSVNRDKDYGYTF. This chain links TRBV9 with TRBJ1-2; D perhaps matches TRBD1 (6 bases). The V end was cut by 2 bases, the J end by 3 bases, with 14 bases between. CDR3 size: 15 residues. Germline loops: CDR1 SGDLS, CDR2 YYNGEE.

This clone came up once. In DNA, the CDR3 is TGTGCCACCAGCAGATACTCTGGGGCCAACGTCCTGACTTTC. It translates to CATSRYSGANVLTF. J is TRBJ2-6 and V is TRBV15; D is unresolved. Looked up from germline, CDR1 is LNHNV and CDR2 is YYDKDF (reference sequence). The CDR3 totals 14 residues. V dropped 2 bases and J dropped 0 bases, with 2 bases sitting between them.